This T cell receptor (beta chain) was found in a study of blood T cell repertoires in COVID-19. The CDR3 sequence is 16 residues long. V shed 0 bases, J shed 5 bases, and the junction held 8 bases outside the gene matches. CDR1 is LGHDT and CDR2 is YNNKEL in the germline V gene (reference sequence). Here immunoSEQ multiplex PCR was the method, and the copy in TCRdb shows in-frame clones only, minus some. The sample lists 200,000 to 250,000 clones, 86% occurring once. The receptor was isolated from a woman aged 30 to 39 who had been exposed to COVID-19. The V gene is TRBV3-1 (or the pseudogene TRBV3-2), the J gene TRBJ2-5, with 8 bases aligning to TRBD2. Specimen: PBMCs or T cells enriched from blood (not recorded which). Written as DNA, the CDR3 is TGTGCCAGCAGCCAAGACCGAGAGGGACTAGGGGAGACCCAGTACTTC. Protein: CASSQDREGLGETQYF.